One and the same sample provided the 21 T cell receptor beta chains below, sequenced in a study of beta chain features in type 1 diabetes. Regarding the study as a whole: Type 1 diabetes patients had TCRB CDR3s that were shorter (moderately but significantly so) in all four CD4+ subsets.

Investigators reverse transcribed all isolated RNA, so they sequenced expressed TCRB transcripts. Measured with immunoSEQ multiplex PCR; TCRdb has only the in-frame clones, and not every one. The data contain almost 350,000 clones, 9.3% of them singletons. These receptors have no identified antigens. The sample was central memory CD4+ T cells from blood. These receptors originate from a young man with type 1 diabetes.

The chain joins TRBV7-2 to TRBJ2-5; tentatively, D is TRBD2 (5 bases). The germline CDR1 and CDR2 sequences are SGHTA and FQGNSA. The CDR3 has 16 residues. Trimming took 1 base from V and 1 from J, leaving 13 bases between them. The CDR3 bases are TGTGCCAGCAGCTTAGGGCTTGGCAGCGGCCAAGAGACCCAGTACTTC. Protein: CASSLGLGSGQETQYF.

This clone was observed a handful of times. The rearrangement links TRBV11-2 to TRBJ2-3; TRBD1 might be the D (7 bases). Trimming removed 1 base at V and 6 bases at J, with 14 bases between. The CDR3 covers 15 residues. Germline V gene sequence: CDR1 SGHAT, CDR2 FQNNGV. CDR3 coding DNA: TGTGCCAGCAGCTTAGCGGCCAGGGGGGTGGATACGCAGTATTTT. It yields the protein CASSLAARGVDTQYF.

As regards this clone: This sequence may be a read error, since a much larger clone differs from it by one base. Distinct nucleotide sequences in the sample also encode this CDR3. The chain links TRBV7-9 to TRBJ2-5; unclear D gene. This CDR3 is built from 11 residues. CDR1 is SEHNR and CDR2 is FQNEAQ in the germline V gene (reference sequence). Trimming took 2 bases from V and 3 from J, leaving 1 base between them. The DNA for the CDR3 is TGTGCCAGCAGCTTAAAAGAGACCCAGTACTTC. Translation gives CASSLKETQYF.

This chain links TRBV10-3 with TRBJ2-7, with 7 bases aligning to TRBD2. V lost 2 bases and J lost 3; bases outside the gene matches: 7. The germline V gene encodes CDR1 ENHRY and CDR2 SYGVKD. This CDR3 is 15 amino acids long. The CDR3 protein is CAISEVTGGLYEQYF. The CDR3 bases are TGTGCCATCAGTGAGGTAACGGGAGGTCTCTACGAGCAGTACTTC.

This clone was seen more than once but under ten times. The rearrangement uses TRBV6-6 and TRBJ2-7; 7 nucleotides line up with TRBD1. Looked up from germline, CDR1 is MNHNY and CDR2 is SVGAGI (reference sequence). The CDR3 loop spans 14 amino acids. Germline trimming cut 5 bases from V and 3 bases from J; bases unmatched to any gene: 7. CDR3 sequence: CASSQGQTVYEQYF. The CDR3 DNA sequence: TGTGCCAGCAGTCAGGGACAGACAGTCTACGAGCAGTACTTC.

The sample holds a few counts of this clone. The V and J genes are TRBV23-1 and TRBJ1-5, with unresolved D. TRBV23-1 is assigned to the ORF class and has an uncertain function. This CDR3 contains 10 residues. V was cut by 7 bases and J by 5 bases, with 3 bases left in between. The chain's CDR3 is CASIYQPQHF. The CDR3 DNA reads as TGCGCCAGCATTTATCAGCCCCAGCATTTT.

The chain links TRBV14 to TRBJ2-7; D is unresolved. The CDR3 consists of 16 residues. CDR1 and CDR2 from the germline V gene are SGHDN and FVKESK. Trimming left V 1 base short and J 2 bases short, with 15 bases between. CDR3 bases: TGTGCCAGCAGCCAAGGGTGGGCAGGAAAAACCTACGAGCAGTACTTC. Translation: CASSQGWAGKTYEQYF.

This clone appeared a few times. The rearrangement uses TRBV19 and TRBJ2-3; 11 positions agree with TRBD2. J gave up 0 bases and V 5 bases, and 16 bases lay outside the gene matches. Germline-derived CDR1 and CDR2 are LNHDA and SQIVND (reference sequence). The CDR3 is 20 amino acids. The CDR3 protein is CASSPRALPASGGSTDTQYF. In nucleotides, the CDR3 is TGTGCCAGTAGTCCCAGGGCGCTACCCGCTAGCGGGGGGAGCACAGATACGCAGTATTTT.

In this sample, this clone turned up a few times. The CDR3 region has the DNA TGTGCCAGCAGATTGGACCCTAACTATGGCTACACCTTC. This translates into CASRLDPNYGYTF. The V gene is TRBV6-5, the J gene TRBJ1-2; D gene unclear. The CDR3 loop spans 13 amino acids. The germline gives CDR1 MNHEY, CDR2 SVGAGI. Trimming pared 6 bases from V and 0 bases from J, leaving 8 bases between.

This clone was picked up a small number of times. The chain carries TRBV28 and TRBJ1-2; D gene unclear. V dropped 7 bases and J dropped 4 bases, with 10 bases sitting between them. In germline, CDR1 is MDHEN, CDR2 SYDVKM. The CDR3 is 12 residues long. The CDR3 loop reads CASNSPGYGYTF. The CDR3 DNA follows: TGTGCCAGCAATTCCCCAGGCTATGGCTACACCTTC.

The V call is TRBV18, the J call TRBJ2-1, with a possible D match to TRBD1 (7 bases). CDR3 length: 14 amino acids. The germline V and J ends were trimmed by 0 bases and 8 bases, with 11 bases remaining between them. Germline loops: CDR1 KGHSH, CDR2 LQKENI. The CDR3 DNA is TGTGCCAGCTCACCACCGTCCAGGGGGGATGAGCAGTTCTTC. This encodes CASSPPSRGDEQFF.

The rearrangement uses TRBV18 and TRBJ2-7; possibly TRBD1 for D (5 bases). V was pared by 2 bases and J by 3 bases, with 14 bases between. The CDR3 loop spans 15 amino acids. CDR1 KGHSH and CDR2 LQKENI come from the germline V gene. The DNA of the CDR3 is TGTGCCAGCTCACCAGTTGTAAAGGGGCGCTACGAGCAGTACTTC. Translating gives CASSPVVKGRYEQYF.

The chain has TRBV7-9 and TRBJ1-1; TRBD1 matches 8 bases. The V segment lost 6 bases and the J segment 6 bases; nucleotides outside the gene matches: 9. Germline values: CDR1 SEHNR, CDR2 FQNEAQ (reference sequence). The CDR3 consists of 14 residues. The chain's CDR3 is CASRNGDRGSEAFF. Here the CDR3 DNA reads TGTGCCAGCAGGAATGGCGACAGGGGATCTGAAGCTTTCTTT.

This clone was picked up many times. This chain connects TRBV21-1 to TRBJ2-7. TRBV21-1 is an annotated pseudogene. The CDR3 spans 12 residues. Here the CDR3 reads CAPSKWGYEQYF. CDR3 in DNA: TGTGCCCCCAGCAAGTGGGGCTACGAGCAGTACTTC.

This clone was observed a few times. This chain's CDR3 is CASSPRGGQGESYEQYF. CDR3 bases: TGTGCCAGCTCACCACGGGGGGGGCAAGGCGAGTCCTACGAGCAGTACTTC. V gene TRBV18 combines with J gene TRBJ2-7; D is perhaps TRBD2 (7 bases). The V end lost 1 base, the J end lost 1 base, and 17 bases lay between the germline ends. Per germline, CDR1 KGHSH and CDR2 LQKENI. The CDR3 loop spans 17 amino acids.

This clone was counted between two and nine times. Other nucleotide sequences from this sample produce the same CDR3. This chain joins TRBV9 and TRBJ2-2; D remains ambiguous. Germline V gives CDR1 SGDLS, CDR2 YYNGEE. V was cut by 2 bases and J by 4 bases, with 3 bases left in between. The CDR3 length is 12 residues. The CDR3 bases are TGTGCCAGCAGCGTTTTCACCGGGGAGCTGTTTTTT. It is translated as CASSVFTGELFF.

This clone occurred a few times. The chain is built from TRBV11-3 and TRBJ1-1, with 7 bases lining up with TRBD1. This CDR3 contains 14 residues. With V trimmed by 5 bases and J by 4 bases, 7 bases remained unmatched. CDR1 SGHNT and CDR2 YENEEA come from the germline V gene. Here the CDR3 reads CASSQGTDRTEAFF. The CDR3, as DNA: TGTGCCAGCAGCCAAGGGACAGACCGCACTGAAGCTTTCTTT.

This clone turned up a few times. CDR3 region: CASSGGYEQYF. The DNA of the CDR3 is TGTGCCAGCAGTGGCGGCTACGAGCAGTACTTC. The V call is TRBV6-5, the J call TRBJ2-7; no firm D call. V was shortened by 5 bases and J by 3 bases, with 5 bases between the two germline ends. This CDR3 comprises 11 residues. Germline CDR1 MNHEY, CDR2 SVGAGI.

The chain uses TRBV7-9 and TRBJ2-3; D gene unclear. The CDR3 runs 12 residues. The V gene's germline CDR1 is SEHNR and CDR2 FQNEAQ (reference sequence). Trimming took 5 bases from V and 8 from J, leaving 11 bases between them. This chain's CDR3 is CASSQTFPTQYF. The CDR3 nucleotides are TGTGCCAGCAGCCAGACCTTTCCTACGCAGTATTTT.

This clone was observed a few times. The chain carries TRBV18 and TRBJ2-5; D remains unclear. With 6 bases removed from V and 5 bases from J, the gap between germline ends came to 7 bases. The CDR3 has 11 residues. Per germline, CDR1 KGHSH and CDR2 LQKENI. This CDR3 is CASSEGETQYF. In DNA form, the CDR3 reads TGTGCCAGCTCCGAAGGGGAGACCCAGTACTTC.

The chain carries TRBV11-2 and TRBJ1-5; D ambiguous. This CDR3 comprises 16 residues. Germline V lookup: CDR1 SGHAT, CDR2 FQNNGV. Trimming took off 5 bases at V and 0 bases at J, with 14 bases between the two ends. The CDR3: CASSRASAFSNQPQHF. The CDR3, as DNA: TGTGCCAGCAGCCGGGCCTCCGCTTTTAGCAATCAGCCCCAGCATTTT.